The rows below give T cell receptor beta chains drawn from one sample of a study of OX40 agonist ivuxolimab in advanced cancers. Assay: immunoSEQ multiplex PCR; the TCRdb copy retains only in-frame clones and omits some. The sample comprises nearly 90,000 clones, just under 90% of which are singletons, and 1.5% to 2% rests with the top ten. The sample was CD4+ or CD8+ T cells sorted from blood, taken in a trial of the OX40 agonist ivuxolimab. The receptors derive from an adult with an advanced solid tumor such as melanoma, head and neck, liver or kidney cancer. The CDR3 runs from the conserved cysteine through the conserved F or W. A D gene is named only where the DNA matches it firmly. Clone sizes are given selectively: once, few, many, or a class where the clone is expanded.

len	d_gene	j_gene	abundance	v_gene	CDR3aa	CDR3nt
15	NA	TRBJ1-2	NA	TRBV19	CASSIWAAREAGYTF	TGTGCCAGTAGTATATGGGCGGCTAGGGAAGCTGGCTACACCTTC
13	TRBD1	TRBJ2-2	NA	TRBV29-1	CSVGTANTGELFF	TGCAGCGTCGGGACAGCGAACACCGGGGAGCTGTTTTTT
18	TRBD2	TRBJ2-3	NA	TRBV27	CASSQSPPGLGSTDTQYF	TGTGCCAGCAGTCAAAGTCCACCGGGACTAGGGAGCACAGATACGCAGTATTTT
15	TRBD1	TRBJ2-7	NA	TRBV2	CASSEAAGQGREQYF	TGTGCCAGCAGTGAAGCGGCGGGACAGGGGCGGGAGCAGTACTTC
20	TRBD1	TRBJ1-3	NA	TRBV27	CASRPRTGTGGRGSGNTIYF	TGTGCCAGCAGGCCCCGGACCGGGACAGGGGGCAGGGGCTCTGGAAACACCATATATTTT
15	NA	TRBJ2-1	NA	TRBV6-9	CASSYRASSYNEQFF	TGTGCCAGCAGTTACAGGGCCAGCTCCTACAATGAGCAGTTCTTC
15	TRBD1	TRBJ1-1	NA	TRBV19	CASSLTGGAKTEAFF	TGTGCCAGTAGTTTGACAGGGGGCGCAAAAACTGAAGCTTTCTTT
13	NA	TRBJ1-2	NA	TRBV7-9	CASSPRENYGYTF	TGTGCCAGCAGCCCGCGGGAGAACTATGGCTACACCTTC
14	TRBD2	TRBJ2-3	NA	TRBV5-1	CASSFMREVDTQYF	TGCGCCAGCAGCTTTATGCGGGAGGTAGATACGCAGTATTTT
17	NA	TRBJ1-6	NA	TRBV11-2	CASSLVRSGARNSPLHF	TGTGCCAGCAGCTTAGTTAGGTCCGGGGCGAGGAATTCACCCCTCCACTTT
15	NA	TRBJ2-3	NA	TRBV5-4	CASSLGLRITDTQYF	TGTGCCAGCAGCTTGGGGCTCAGAATCACAGATACGCAGTATTTT
17	TRBD1	TRBJ1-3	NA	TRBV5-1	CASSAGQGTSSGNTIYF	TGCGCCAGCAGCGCGGGACAGGGTACCTCCTCTGGAAACACCATATATTTT
12	NA	TRBJ2-7	once	TRBV7-2	CASSFASGTPYF	NA
15	NA	TRBJ2-5	NA	TRBV4-3	CASSRQDREGETQYF	TGCGCCAGCAGCCGACAGGACAGGGAGGGAGAGACCCAGTACTTC
14	NA	TRBJ1-1	NA	TRBV9	CASSVTQGNTEAFF	TGTGCCAGCAGCGTCACCCAGGGGAACACTGAAGCTTTCTTT
13	TRBD1	TRBJ2-7	once	TRBV27	CASSRDRTYEQYF	TGTGCCAGCAGCCGGGACAGGACCTACGAGCAGTACTTC
15	NA	TRBJ1-6	NA	TRBV18	CASSREQGGDSPLHF	TGTGCCAGCTCCCGCGAGCAGGGAGGTGATTCACCCCTCCACTTT
15	TRBD1	TRBJ2-1	NA	TRBV18	CASSPGTGSYNEQFF	TGTGCCAGCTCACCAGGGACAGGTTCCTACAATGAGCAGTTCTTC
16	NA	TRBJ2-7	NA	TRBV5-1	CASSLGWDLSSYEQYF	TGCGCCAGCAGCTTGGGTTGGGACTTGAGCTCCTACGAGCAGTACTTC
14	NA	TRBJ2-1	NA	TRBV5-1	CASRGHLGGNEQFF	TGCGCCAGCAGGGGCCACCTGGGGGGAAATGAGCAGTTCTTC
14	NA	TRBJ2-1	NA	TRBV7-2	CASSLQRGLSRQFF	TGTGCCAGCAGCCTCCAAAGGGGTCTGTCTAGGCAGTTCTTC
16	NA	TRBJ2-3	NA	TRBV10-1	CASSARLRESTDTQYF	TGCGCCAGCAGTGCAAGGCTACGGGAATCCACAGATACGCAGTATTTT
14	NA	TRBJ1-1	NA	TRBV5-4	CASSLYTANTEAFF	TGTGCCAGCAGCTTGTACACGGCGAACACTGAAGCTTTCTTT
12	NA	TRBJ2-3	NA	TRBV7-9	CASSTSTDTQYF	TGTGCCAGCAGCACCTCCACAGATACGCAGTATTTT
15	NA	TRBJ2-5	NA	TRBV4-3	CASSQVRYGQETQYF	TGCGCCAGCAGCCAAGTCAGGTACGGGCAAGAGACCCAGTACTTC
13	NA	TRBJ1-1	NA	TRBV7-9	CASSTRSALKAFF	TGTGCCAGCAGCACCAGGAGTGCCCTTAAAGCTTTCTTT
13	NA	TRBJ2-7	NA	TRBV11-2	CASSLDGPYEQYF	TGTGCCAGCAGCCTAGATGGGCCCTACGAGCAGTACTTC
16	TRBD1	TRBJ2-2	NA	TRBV5-1	CASSLGQGGFTGELFF	TGCGCCAGCAGCTTGGGACAGGGGGGATTCACCGGGGAGCTGTTTTTT
14	NA	TRBJ1-5	NA	TRBV30	CAWSVPRGSQPQHF	TGTGCCTGGAGTGTCCCCAGGGGCAGTCAGCCCCAGCATTTT
14	NA	TRBJ1-4	few	TRBV5-6	CASSFRAEGEKLFF	TGTGCCAGCAGCTTTCGGGCCGAGGGGGAAAAACTGTTTTTT
14	TRBD1	TRBJ1-1	once	TRBV19	CASNTGAMNTEAFF	TGTGCCAGTAACACAGGGGCTATGAACACTGAAGCTTTCTTT
15	TRBD1	TRBJ1-2	NA	TRBV5-1	CASSLGVAGGQGYTF	TGCGCCAGCAGCTTAGGGGTGGCAGGGGGCCAGGGCTACACCTTC
15	TRBD1	TRBJ2-7	NA	TRBV14	CASSQGGGETYEQYF	TGTGCCAGCAGCCAAGGAGGGGGCGAAACCTACGAGCAGTACTTC
15	TRBD2	TRBJ2-7	NA	TRBV4-1	CASSLEGLGIYEQYF	TGCGCCAGCAGTTTGGAGGGACTAGGGATCTACGAGCAGTACTTC
13	NA	TRBJ1-2	NA	TRBV7-2	CASSSGGNYGYTF	TGTGCCAGCAGCTCGGGGGGTAACTATGGCTACACCTTC
14	TRBD1	TRBJ1-6	few	TRBV2	CASKGDRPNSPLHF	TGTGCCAGCAAGGGGGACAGGCCTAATTCACCCCTCCACTTT
15	TRBD1	TRBJ1-3	NA	TRBV30	CAWSFPGQGRNTIYF	TGTGCCTGGAGTTTCCCCGGACAGGGAAGAAACACCATATATTTT
15	NA	TRBJ2-5	NA	TRBV5-1	CASSLTSGWAETQYF	TGCGCCAGCAGCTTGACTAGTGGGTGGGCAGAGACCCAGTACTTC
16	NA	TRBJ2-1	once	TRBV5-4	CASSFGGPSSYNEQFF	TGTGCCAGCAGCTTTGGTGGGCCGAGCTCCTACAATGAGCAGTTCTTC
15	NA	TRBJ1-2	NA	TRBV19	CASSLTTGKGDGYTF	TGTGCCAGTAGTCTAACAACAGGGAAGGGGGATGGCTACACCTTC
16	NA	TRBJ2-7	NA	TRBV7-2	CASSLGVVGLPYEQYF	TGTGCCAGCAGCTTAGGAGTAGTGGGACTTCCCTACGAGCAGTACTTC
17	NA	TRBJ2-2	NA	TRBV21-1	CASSNGRSLLNTGELFF	TGTGCCAGCAGCAACGGACGCTCCTTACTGAACACCGGGGAGCTGTTTTTT
15	NA	TRBJ2-7	NA	TRBV9	CASSPRDWGAYEQYF	TGTGCCAGCAGCCCCCGGGACTGGGGAGCCTACGAGCAGTACTTC
14	TRBD2	TRBJ2-3	NA	TRBV5-8	CASSWLRGVHTQYF	TGTGCCAGCAGCTGGCTACGGGGGGTACATACGCAGTATTTT
13	NA	TRBJ1-1	once	TRBV5-1	CASSLAGTLEAFF	TGCGCCAGCAGCTTGGCCGGGACATTGGAAGCTTTCTTT
17	TRBD2	TRBJ2-5	NA	TRBV9	CASSPLAREGLAETQYF	TGTGCCAGCAGCCCCCTAGCGCGGGAGGGCCTGGCGGAGACCCAGTACTTC
13	NA	TRBJ2-7	NA	TRBV11-3	CASSFSRAHEQYF	TGTGCCAGCAGCTTTAGCCGGGCCCACGAGCAGTACTTC
13	NA	TRBJ2-1	NA	TRBV7-2	CASSFRGGHEQFF	TGTGCCAGCAGCTTCAGGGGGGGACATGAGCAGTTCTTC
13	NA	TRBJ1-2	NA	TRBV5-5	CASSRQPNYGYTF	TGTGCCAGCAGTCGACAGCCTAACTATGGCTACACCTTC
11	NA	TRBJ2-7	NA	TRBV30	CAWEGSTEQYF	TGTGCCTGGGAAGGGAGTACGGAGCAGTACTTC
15	TRBD1	TRBJ2-2	NA	TRBV5-1	CASSLQGANTGELFF	TGCGCCAGCAGCTTGCAGGGGGCGAACACCGGGGAGCTGTTTTTT
14	NA	TRBJ1-1	once	TRBV7-3	CASSKTQGTTEAFF	TGTGCCAGCAGCAAAACACAGGGTACCACTGAAGCTTTCTTT
14	TRBD1	TRBJ2-7	NA	TRBV7-2	CASSPGDSGVSQYF	TGTGCCAGCAGCCCTGGGGACAGTGGAGTTTCGCAGTACTTC
15	TRBD2	TRBJ2-7	NA	TRBV5-4	CASSLSGTSAYEQYF	TGTGCCAGCAGCTTATCCGGGACTAGTGCCTACGAGCAGTACTTC